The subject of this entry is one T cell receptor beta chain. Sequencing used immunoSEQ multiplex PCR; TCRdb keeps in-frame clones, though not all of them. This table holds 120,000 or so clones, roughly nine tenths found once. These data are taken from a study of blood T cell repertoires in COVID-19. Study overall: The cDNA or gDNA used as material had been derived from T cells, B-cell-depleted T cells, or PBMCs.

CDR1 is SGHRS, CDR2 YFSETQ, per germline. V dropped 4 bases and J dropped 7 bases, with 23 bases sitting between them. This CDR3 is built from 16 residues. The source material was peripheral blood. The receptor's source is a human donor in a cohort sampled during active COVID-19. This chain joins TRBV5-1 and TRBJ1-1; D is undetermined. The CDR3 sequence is CASSTQPDGAGSEAFF. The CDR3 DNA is TGCGCCAGCAGCACTCAGCCTGACGGAGCCGGAAGTGAAGCTTTCTTT.